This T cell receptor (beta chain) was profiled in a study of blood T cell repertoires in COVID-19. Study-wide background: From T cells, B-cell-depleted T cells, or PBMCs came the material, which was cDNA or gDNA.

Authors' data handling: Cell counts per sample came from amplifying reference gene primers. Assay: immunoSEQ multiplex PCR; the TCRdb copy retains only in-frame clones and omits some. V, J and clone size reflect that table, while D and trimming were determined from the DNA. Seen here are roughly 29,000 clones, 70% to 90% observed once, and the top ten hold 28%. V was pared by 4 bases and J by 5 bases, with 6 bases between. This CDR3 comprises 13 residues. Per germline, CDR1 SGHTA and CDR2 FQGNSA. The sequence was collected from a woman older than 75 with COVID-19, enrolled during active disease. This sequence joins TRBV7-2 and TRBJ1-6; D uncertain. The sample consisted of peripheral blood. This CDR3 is CASSSRDNSPLHF. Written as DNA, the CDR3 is TGTGCCAGCAGCTCAAGAGATAATTCACCCCTCCACTTT.